This T cell receptor beta chain was identified during a study of tumor-infiltrating lymphocytes in primary liver carcinoma. Study-wide context: The cohort included men and women aged 30 to 69 years.

Alongside blood RNA obtained from unsorted whole blood, germline DNA was also extracted. A primer in the constant region served to generate TCR beta cDNA from 500 to 600 ng of total RNA. Each TCR beta library was derived from three nested multiplex PCR rounds that employed slightly modified ARM-PCR. Using its own MiXCR run on the multiplex PCR reads, TCRdb lists one record per CDR3 protein. The sample includes hundreds of thousands of distinct CDR3 sequences, 60% to 80% of them seen just once. Sequencing was done on a sample of peripheral blood. This sequence was found in a man aged 35 to 55 with primary liver carcinoma and hepatitis B virus infection.

The CDR3 DNA follows: TGTGCCAACAGGAACGGGAACACCGGGGAGCTGTTTTTT. It yields the protein CANRNGNTGELFF. The V call is TRBV6-6, the J call TRBJ2-2, with D perhaps matching TRBD1 (5 bases). Germline V gene sequence: CDR1 MNHNY, CDR2 SVGAGI (reference sequence). The CDR3 spans 13 residues. V was cut by 10 bases and J by 1 base, with 10 bases left in between.